The 16 T cell receptor beta chains reported below all come from one sample, sequenced in a study of PD-L1 blockade in urothelial cancer. Method: immunoSEQ multiplex PCR; TCRdb's copy keeps in-frame clones and lacks some. Among hundreds of clones listed, around 35% were seen once. Specimen: tumor tissue, collected before atezolizumab (anti-PD-L1) treatment. These receptors all stem from a man in his 70s with urothelial cancer.

This clone came up a few times. The chain joins TRBV18 to TRBJ2-3; no definite D call. CDR1 and CDR2 (germline): KGHSH, LQKENI. Deletions cut 2 bases from V and 9 bases from J, with 9 bases between. CDR3 length equals 12 residues. The CDR3 DNA sequence: TGTGCCAGCTCACCAGAACGCCTAACGCAGTATTTT. Its protein is CASSPERLTQYF.

The V gene is TRBV28, the J gene TRBJ1-1; D call uncertain. CDR1 and CDR2 from the germline V gene are MDHEN and SYDVKM. The CDR3 totals 17 residues. V lost 0 bases, J lost 0 bases, and 14 bases lay in between. The CDR3 coding sequence is TGTGCCAGCAGTTTATGGCAGGAGCCTATAATGAACACTGAAGCTTTCTTT. Translating it yields CASSLWQEPIMNTEAFF.

The chain uses TRBV11-3 and TRBJ2-7; 12 bases line up with TRBD2. Per the germline V gene, CDR1 is SGHNT and CDR2 is YENEEA. Trimming at V came to 5 bases and at J to 2 bases, leaving 7 bases not matched to a gene. This CDR3 is built from 16 residues. CDR3 region: CASSPGLAGLAYEQYF. The CDR3 DNA follows: TGTGCCAGCAGCCCCGGACTAGCGGGACTTGCCTACGAGCAGTACTTC.

This clone was found a few times. The chain employs TRBV7-1 and TRBJ2-1; TRBD1 might be the D (6 bases). TRBV7-1 is marked as an open reading frame, function uncertain. With 4 bases removed from V and 0 bases from J, the gap between germline ends came to 13 bases. CDR3 length: 16 amino acids. The DNA of the CDR3 is TGTGCCAGCAGCTTAACAGGACAGAGCTCCTACAATGAGCAGTTCTTC. Translation gives CASSLTGQSSYNEQFF.

This clone was counted a few times. A read error may account for a junction end that differs from germline. The chain uses TRBV19 and TRBJ2-7, with no clear D. Germline lookup yields CDR1 LNHDA and CDR2 SQIVND (reference sequence). The CDR3 contains 14 residues. CDR3 coding DNA: TGTGCTAGTAGTAGGATGTCAAGCTCCTACGAGCAGTACTTC. Protein product: CASSRMSSSYEQYF.

This clone is deemed large. V usage is TRBV11-3 and J usage is TRBJ2-1; tentatively, D is TRBD2 (5 bases). The CDR3 extends over 16 amino acids. Trimming removed 0 bases at V and 0 bases at J, with 9 bases between. Germline assignment: CDR1 SGHNT and CDR2 YENEEA. The CDR3 reads CASSLDRAASYNEQFF. The CDR3 DNA reads TGTGCCAGCAGCTTAGATCGAGCGGCCTCCTACAATGAGCAGTTCTTC.

The V and J genes are TRBV28 and TRBJ2-3, with TRBD2 matching over 10 bases. The CDR3 covers 16 residues. Per the germline V gene, CDR1 is MDHEN and CDR2 is SYDVKM. Trimming at V came to 5 bases and at J to 4 bases, leaving 9 bases not matched to a gene. CDR3 coding DNA: TGTGCCAGCAGTACAGCCAGCGGGAGGGCCCCAGATACGCAGTATTTT. It specifies CASSTASGRAPDTQYF.

Of note for this clone: One end of the junction fails to match germline, which may point to a read error. This chain connects TRBV28 to TRBJ1-4; the match to TRBD1 covers 7 bases. Germline V lookup: CDR1 MDHEN, CDR2 SYDVKM. The CDR3 extends over 16 amino acids. The CDR3 DNA is TGTGCCAGCAGTTTACCGCCAGGGGGGGGGAGTGAAAAATTGTTTTTT. It is translated as CASSLPPGGGSEKLFF.

This chain links TRBV6-8 with TRBJ2-6; 7 bases agree with TRBD2. The length of the CDR3 is 16 residues. Germline V CDR1 and CDR2: MNHGY, SAAAGT. Germline trimming cut 5 bases from V and 2 bases from J; bases unmatched to any gene: 6. The CDR3 sequence: CASSESGGTGANVLTF. CDR3 DNA sequence: TGTGCCAGCAGTGAGTCGGGAGGAACTGGGGCCAACGTCCTGACTTTC.

The chain carries TRBV28 and TRBJ2-1; possibly TRBD1 or TRBD2 for D (6 bases each). CDR1 is MDHEN, CDR2 SYDVKM, per germline. The CDR3 contains 16 residues. Between the trimmed V and J ends, which lost 5 bases and 7 bases, there was a span of 21 bases. The CDR3 protein is CASSIRGEEVGNEQFF. The CDR3 nucleotides are TGTGCCAGCAGTATAAGGGGGGAGGAGGTGGGAAATGAGCAGTTCTTC.

The gene calls are TRBV11-3 and TRBJ2-1, with TRBD2 matching over 10 bases. From germline, CDR1 is SGHNT and CDR2 YENEEA. This CDR3 is built from 17 residues. V trimming: 0 bases; J trimming: 9 bases; junction bases outside the gene matches: 11. The CDR3: CASSLELGSGRPGEQFF. CDR3 sequence (DNA): TGTGCCAGCAGCTTAGAGTTAGGTAGCGGGAGGCCTGGTGAGCAGTTCTTC.

This clone is judged large (0.1 to 1%). This chain uses TRBV11-3 with TRBJ2-7; 7 bases fit TRBD2. The CDR3 runs to 17 residues. V trimming: 5 bases; J trimming: 0 bases; junction bases outside the gene matches: 13. CDR1 SGHNT and CDR2 YENEEA come from the germline V gene. CDR3 sequence: CASSQGPAGVTSYEQYF. CDR3 sequence (DNA): TGTGCCAGCAGCCAGGGCCCGGCGGGAGTAACCTCCTACGAGCAGTACTTC.

The gene calls are TRBV29-1 and TRBJ1-1; TRBD1 is a possible D gene (5 bases). V lost 0 bases to trimming and J lost 6 bases, with 17 bases between them. Germline CDR1 is SQVTM and CDR2 is ANQGSEA. This CDR3 is built from 15 residues. The DNA of the CDR3 is TGCAGCGTTGAAGACTCGATCGAGAGACAGTCTGAAGCTTTCTTT. Encoded protein: CSVEDSIERQSEAFF.

This clone has only a few counts. V and J are TRBV19 and TRBJ1-1; 9 bases match TRBD1. Trimming cost V 3 bases and J 1 base; bases outside gene matches: 3. The CDR3 totals 15 residues. Germline V gene lookup returns CDR1 LNHDA and CDR2 SQIVND (reference sequence). DNA of the CDR3: TGTGCCAGTAGTATCCTACAGGGGGCGAACACTGAAGCTTTCTTT. Its translation: CASSILQGANTEAFF.

The table lists this clone with a few counts. V is TRBV6-8 and J is TRBJ1-5, with 9 bases aligning to TRBD1. Per the germline V gene, CDR1 is MNHGY and CDR2 is SAAAGT. This CDR3 is 15 amino acids long. V dropped 6 bases and J dropped 6; count of bases not matched to a gene: 9. Written as DNA, the CDR3 is TGTGCCAGCAGCTTAGCCGGGACAGGGTTTCAGCCCCAGCATTTT. Encoded protein: CASSLAGTGFQPQHF.

This clone is judged hyperexpanded. The rearrangement links TRBV6-8 to TRBJ1-1; D unresolved. The CDR3 extends over 13 amino acids. Trimming took 6 bases from V and 1 from J, leaving 9 bases between them. Germline V gives CDR1 MNHGY, CDR2 SAAAGT. CDR3: CASRPSPNTEAFF. The CDR3 nucleotides read TGTGCCAGCAGGCCCTCCCCGAACACTGAAGCTTTCTTT.